A single sample is the source of the 6 T cell receptor beta chains below, sequenced in a study of blood T cell repertoires in COVID-19. This table comes from immunoSEQ multiplex PCR, and its TCRdb copy is limited to in-frame clones, with some not included. The table records just over 150,000 clones, over 85% of them present only once. Sequencing was carried out using peripheral blood. These receptors all come from a woman aged 50 to 65 with acute or convalescent COVID-19.

This chain uses TRBV5-1 with TRBJ1-2; perhaps TRBD1 as D (6 bases). The ends were cut back, 4 bases at V and 0 bases at J, with 10 bases in the middle. Germline V gene lookup returns CDR1 SGHRS and CDR2 YFSETQ. The CDR3 is 14 amino acids. The CDR3 here is CASSQRDTNYGYTF. The CDR3 region has the DNA TGCGCCAGCAGCCAAAGGGACACTAACTATGGCTACACCTTC.

The DNA for the CDR3 is TGTGCCAGCATAGGGGGTATTGTTGACACAGATACGCAGTATTTT. It codes for CASIGGIVDTDTQYF. The chain employs TRBV6-5 and TRBJ2-3; TRBD1 is a possible D gene (6 bases). CDR3 length: 15 residues. Trimming took 7 bases from V and 2 from J, leaving 16 bases between them. Germline V gene sequence: CDR1 MNHEY, CDR2 SVGAGI.

The genes are TRBV18 and TRBJ1-5, with TRBD1 as a possible D gene (6 bases). Germline lookup yields CDR1 KGHSH and CDR2 LQKENI. This CDR3 is 15 amino acids long. V lost 2 bases and J 5 bases, leaving 13 bases between the germline ends. The CDR3: CASSPELNRDQPQHF. The DNA for the CDR3 is TGTGCCAGCTCACCAGAATTAAACAGGGATCAGCCCCAGCATTTT.

The chain employs TRBV12-3 or TRBV12-4 and TRBJ1-1; no clear D gene. CDR3 size: 12 residues. Trimming removed 3 bases at V and 13 bases at J, with 15 bases between. The CDR3 here is CASSLEGHKGFF. CDR3 coding DNA: TGTGCCAGCAGTTTGGAGGGCCATAAGGGTTTCTTT.

This sequence joins TRBV4-1 and TRBJ2-1, with D hard to call. The CDR3 consists of 13 residues. V lost 4 bases and J lost 4, with 8 bases in between. Germline V CDR1 and CDR2: MGHRA, YSYEKL. The CDR3 is CASSPSEYNEQFF. The DNA for the CDR3 is TGCGCCAGCAGCCCCTCGGAGTACAATGAGCAGTTCTTC.

CDR3 DNA sequence: TGTGCCAGCAGCTTGTCTCTGTCAGATCAGCCCCAGCATTTT. It encodes CASSLSLSDQPQHF. The rearrangement joins TRBV5-6 to TRBJ1-5; D is undetermined. Trimming left V 1 base short and J 5 bases short, with 10 bases between. CDR1 is SGHDT, CDR2 YYEEEE, per germline. The CDR3 is made up of 14 amino acids.